The clone carrying this TCR beta chain has just a few counts. Its antigen is undetermined. This entry belongs to a study of cytomegalovirus exposure and HLA in healthy donors. Study-wide results and limits: Most observed TCR sequences were rare, whereas some public TCRs were detected in many donors.

PCR employed 60 Vbeta and 13 Jbeta primers. Method: immunoSEQ multiplex PCR; TCRdb's copy keeps in-frame clones and lacks some. The sample yields 140,000 to 150,000 clones, approximately 81% seen once. The CDR3 is 13 amino acids. Germline CDR1 and CDR2: MNHNS and SASEGT. V lost 7 bases to trimming and J lost 2 bases, with 11 bases between them. The chain is built from TRBV6-1 and TRBJ2-5; possible D gene TRBD2, 6 bases. The sequenced sample was PBMCs. This receptor was identified in a woman between 35 and 50 years old in good health and CMV-seropositive. The CDR3 sequence is CASTLANQETQYF. The CDR3 DNA follows: TGTGCCAGCACCCTAGCGAATCAAGAGACCCAGTACTTC.